These 14 T cell receptor beta chains originate from one sample sequenced in a study of T cell responses to AZD1222 COVID-19 vaccine. The method was immunoSEQ multiplex PCR; TCRdb's version includes in-frame clones alone and lacks a portion of them. The table shows around 180,000 clones, with roughly 94% occurring only once. The sequenced sample was peripheral blood, obtained 28 days after the second AZD1222 dose. The receptor set was obtained from an adult who received the AZD1222 COVID-19 vaccine.

The rearrangement links TRBV25-1 to TRBJ1-2, with D unresolved. The germline V gene has CDR1 MGHDK and CDR2 SYGVNS. The CDR3 has 12 residues. Trimming took off 1 base at V and 3 bases at J, with 3 bases between the two ends. The CDR3 is CASSESHYGYTF. As DNA, the CDR3 is TGTGCCAGCAGTGAATCCCACTATGGCTACACCTTC.

This chain joins TRBV10-3 and TRBJ1-3, with 8 bases identical to TRBD1. After removal of 4 bases from V and 8 bases from J, the junction contained 4 bases not matched to a gene. CDR3 length equals 13 residues. The V gene's germline CDR1 is ENHRY and CDR2 SYGVKD. CDR3 sequence (DNA): TGTGCCATCAGTGGAGGACAGGGCGACACCATATATTTT. Protein sequence: CAISGGQGDTIYF.

The chain recombines TRBV18 with TRBJ2-3; no reliable D call. CDR1 and CDR2 from the germline V gene are KGHSH and LQKENI. Trimming took off 1 base at V and 0 bases at J, with 11 bases between the two ends. The CDR3 consists of 16 residues. The DNA for the CDR3 is TGTGCCAGCTCACCACAGTGGGTTACTAGCACAGATACGCAGTATTTT. Residues: CASSPQWVTSTDTQYF. The entire variable domain, with the rest obtained from reference TRBV18 and TRBJ2-3, is as follows: NAGVMQNPRHLVRRRGQEARLRCSPMKGHSHVYWYRQLPEEGLKFMVYLQKENIIDESGMPKERFSAEFPKEGPSILRIQQVVRGDSAAYFCASSPQWVTSTDTQYFGPGTRLTVL.

This sequence joins TRBV19 and TRBJ1-5; the D gene is possibly TRBD1 (5 bases). V lost 5 bases to trimming and J lost 4 bases, with 15 bases between them. Germline CDR1 LNHDA, CDR2 SQIVND (reference sequence). This CDR3 contains 15 residues. CDR3 protein: CASSPGGGWNQPQHF. CDR3 sequence (DNA): TGTGCCAGTAGTCCCGGTGGGGGATGGAATCAGCCCCAGCATTTT.

This clone was counted a single time. The rearrangement uses TRBV4-1 and TRBJ2-5; no clear D gene. V lost 0 bases and J lost 1, with 21 bases in between. Germline values: CDR1 MGHRA, CDR2 YSYEKL. This CDR3 contains 19 residues. In nucleotides, the CDR3 is TGCGCCAGCAGCCAAGAACGTTATGAAGGCCTCGTCGGCCAAGAGACCCAGTACTTC. It specifies CASSQERYEGLVGQETQYF.

A single count supports this clone. CDR3 protein: CTSSQLGRGQETQYF. DNA of the CDR3: TGCACCAGCAGCCAGCTGGGGCGGGGCCAAGAGACCCAGTACTTC. This chain uses TRBV1 with TRBJ2-5; the table's D call TRBD2 went unverified against the DNA. TRBV1 is given as a pseudogene. The CDR3 is 15 residues long.

The chain joins TRBV6-5 to TRBJ1-5, with TRBD1 as a possible D gene (6 bases). V lost 7 bases, J lost 5 bases, and 15 bases lay in between. CDR3 length: 14 amino acids. Germline CDR1 and CDR2: MNHEY and SVGAGI. This chain's CDR3 is CASTQGQGDQPQHF. CDR3 in DNA: TGTGCCAGCACCCAGGGGCAGGGCGATCAGCCCCAGCATTTT.

CDR3 sequence reads: CASSLAVAGAWETQYF. DNA for the CDR3: TGTGCCAGCAGCTTGGCCGTGGCGGGAGCATGGGAGACCCAGTACTTC. The chain is built from TRBV5-6 and TRBJ2-5; 7 bases line up with TRBD2. The CDR3 totals 16 residues. Germline V gene lookup returns CDR1 SGHDT and CDR2 YYEEEE. V shed 0 bases and J 5 bases; nucleotides not matched to a gene: 10. Full variable domain (outside the CDR3, taken from reference TRBV5-6 and TRBJ2-5): DAGVTQSPTHLIKTRGQQVTLRCSPKSGHDTVSWYQQALGQGPQFIFQYYEEEERQRGNFPDRFSGHQFPNYSSELNVNALLLGDSALYLCASSLAVAGAWETQYFGPGTRLLVL.

This chain joins TRBV27 and TRBJ1-5, with unresolved D. CDR1 and CDR2 from the germline V gene are MNHEY and SMNVEV (reference sequence). Between the trimmed V and J ends, which lost 0 bases and 2 bases, there was a span of 8 bases. This CDR3 contains 15 residues. CDR3 amino acids: CASSLSIVGNQPQHF. The CDR3 bases are TGTGCCAGCAGTTTATCGATAGTAGGCAATCAGCCCCAGCATTTT.

J is TRBJ1-6 and V is TRBV2; D is perhaps TRBD1 (6 bases). Germline V gene data show CDR1 as SNHLY and CDR2 as FYNNEI. Trimming pared 3 bases from V and 6 bases from J, leaving 9 bases between. This CDR3 region has 14 residues. The CDR3 reads CASSERTVNSPLHF. DNA for the CDR3: TGTGCCAGCAGTGAGCGGACAGTTAATTCACCCCTCCACTTT.

V is TRBV2 and J is TRBJ2-2, with a weak D call TRBD1 (5 bases). V was shortened by 2 bases and J by 13 bases, with 11 bases between the two germline ends. Germline CDR1 SNHLY, CDR2 FYNNEI. This CDR3 comprises 12 residues. The CDR3 spells CASSEPLGPLFF. CDR3 DNA sequence: TGTGCCAGCAGTGAACCCTTGGGGCCGCTGTTTTTT. The full variable domain, with the rest looked up from reference TRBV2 and TRBJ2-2, is EPEVTQTPSHQVTQMGQEVILRCVPISNHLYFYWYRQILGQKVEFLVSFYNNEISEKSEIFDDQFSVERPDGSNFTLKIRSTKLEDSAMYFCASSEPLGPLFFGEGSRLTVL.

The chain joins TRBV5-1 to TRBJ1-2; 7 nucleotides agree with TRBD1. Germline V CDR1 and CDR2: SGHRS, YFSETQ. The CDR3 contains 15 residues. V dropped 4 bases and J dropped 2; count of bases not matched to a gene: 8. CDR3 region: CASSPSDRDNYGYTF. In DNA form, the CDR3 reads TGCGCCAGCAGCCCATCAGACAGGGACAACTATGGCTACACCTTC.

The CDR3 DNA reads TGTGCCAGTACTCGGACAGGGGATTCACCCCTCCACTTT. Translation: CASTRTGDSPLHF. The V gene is TRBV19, the J gene TRBJ1-6; 9 bases fit TRBD1. Per the germline V gene, CDR1 is LNHDA and CDR2 is SQIVND (reference sequence). The CDR3 sequence is 13 residues long. Trimming at V came to 7 bases and at J to 8 bases, leaving 3 bases not matched to a gene.

The chain joins TRBV19 to TRBJ2-7; TRBD2 matches 10 bases. Germline CDR1 LNHDA, CDR2 SQIVND (reference sequence). CDR3 size: 15 residues. The junction had 6 bases not matched to a gene; V was cut back by 4 bases and J by 3 bases. CDR3 loop: CASSTTSGTRYEQYF. The CDR3 DNA reads as TGTGCCAGTAGTACTACTAGCGGGACTCGCTACGAGCAGTACTTC.